This entry lists 18 T cell receptor beta chains sequenced from one sample in a study of shared T cell receptors in the human thymus. The repertoire was sequenced with immunoSEQ multiplex PCR; TCRdb's copy has only in-frame clones and lacks some. The sample lists about 610,000 clones, approximately 88% seen once, with over 0.008% in the top ten. This sample was also put to use in a study of human thymus T cells.

The sample taken for sequencing was thymocytes. The receptors derive from a boy under two years old with a congenital heart defect.

The chain joins TRBV18 to TRBJ1-1; D is perhaps TRBD1 (5 bases). Trimming removed 1 base at V and 8 bases at J, with 8 bases between. The germline CDR1 and CDR2 sequences are KGHSH and LQKENI. The CDR3 extends over 12 amino acids. DNA for the CDR3: TGTGCCAGCTCACCACGGGGGGAAGAAGCTTTCTTT. This translates into CASSPRGEEAFF.

V usage is TRBV4-2 and J usage is TRBJ2-2; possibly TRBD2 for D (6 bases). The V and J ends lost 2 bases and 2 bases respectively, with 18 bases between them. The CDR3 is made up of 18 amino acids. The V gene's germline CDR1 is LGHNA and CDR2 YNFKEQ. The CDR3 DNA sequence: TGTGCCAGCAGCCAACCTAGACTAGTGAGCCCTAACACCGGGGAGCTGTTTTTT. Translated, it gives CASSQPRLVSPNTGELFF.

The V call is TRBV18, the J call TRBJ1-2; D remains unclear. The V gene's germline CDR1 is KGHSH and CDR2 LQKENI. V lost 0 bases and J lost 7, with 6 bases in between. This CDR3 is built from 12 residues. CDR3 sequence reads: CASSPPEAGYTF. The CDR3 DNA sequence: TGTGCCAGCTCACCACCAGAGGCTGGCTACACCTTC.

CDR3 loop: CASSSRPDRGRWTEAFF. The CDR3 bases are TGTGCCAGCAGCTCCCGACCCGACAGGGGGCGCTGGACTGAAGCTTTCTTT. The chain uses TRBV7-2 and TRBJ1-1; 10 positions agree with TRBD1. The CDR3 length is 17 residues. Germline V gene lookup returns CDR1 SGHTA and CDR2 FQGNSA. The V gene end was trimmed by 4 bases and the J gene end by 5 bases; junction bases not matched to a gene: 13.

This clone has a single count. The chain has TRBV4-1 and TRBJ2-5; 10 bases agree with TRBD2. The germline V gene encodes CDR1 MGHRA and CDR2 YSYEKL. V shed 5 bases and J 4 bases; nucleotides not matched to a gene: 13. The CDR3 spans 17 residues. The CDR3 spells CASSSEESGRAPETQYF. CDR3 bases: TGCGCCAGCAGCTCAGAGGAGAGCGGGAGGGCCCCAGAGACCCAGTACTTC.

This clone was found a few times. The rearrangement uses TRBV28 and TRBJ2-7; 14 positions agree with TRBD2. The junction had 12 bases not matched to a gene; V was cut back by 5 bases and J by 0 bases. The CDR3 is made up of 19 amino acids. Per germline, CDR1 MDHEN and CDR2 SYDVKM. The CDR3 nucleotides are TGTGCCAGCAGTGGGAAGGGACTAGCGGGAGAAAGGAGCTCCTACGAGCAGTACTTC. It yields the protein CASSGKGLAGERSSYEQYF.

This clone was recorded only once. This chain links TRBV11-2 with TRBJ2-1, with TRBD2 matching over 8 bases. The CDR3 is made up of 15 amino acids. V shed 5 bases, J shed 4 bases, and the junction held 7 bases outside the gene matches. Germline assignment: CDR1 SGHAT and CDR2 FQNNGV. The DNA for the CDR3 is TGTGCCAGCAGCCCTAGGACTAGCTGGTACAATGAGCAGTTCTTC. It specifies CASSPRTSWYNEQFF.

V and J are TRBV14 and TRBJ2-7; 8 bases align to TRBD2. V lost 4 bases, J lost 2 bases, and 10 bases stayed unmatched. The germline gives CDR1 SGHDN, CDR2 FVKESK. The CDR3 runs to 16 residues. The CDR3 spells CASSPSEGAGAYEQYF. Here the CDR3 DNA reads TGTGCCAGCAGCCCTAGCGAGGGAGCGGGAGCCTACGAGCAGTACTTC.

J is TRBJ2-1 and V is TRBV29-1; TRBD1 agrees at 7 bases. This CDR3 contains 19 residues. Germline CDR1 SQVTM, CDR2 ANQGSEA. The trim removed 6 bases at V and 0 bases at J, leaving 20 bases unmatched. The CDR3 DNA sequence: TGCAGCGTCCACCCCCCCCTCGACAGGGACCATAGCTCCTACAATGAGCAGTTCTTC. It is translated as CSVHPPLDRDHSSYNEQFF.

This chain connects TRBV7-2 to TRBJ1-1; TRBD1 agrees at 7 bases. V was pared by 2 bases and J by 5 bases, with 5 bases of the junction left unmatched. The length of the CDR3 is 14 residues. Germline V gene lookup returns CDR1 SGHTA and CDR2 FQGNSA. CDR3 nucleotide sequence: TGTGCCAGCAGCTTACGGAGGGGGCTTACTGAAGCTTTCTTT. Its protein is CASSLRRGLTEAFF.

This chain joins TRBV5-1 and TRBJ1-5; a weak D match, TRBD1 (5 bases). V was trimmed by 2 bases and J by 5 bases, leaving 14 bases between them. The CDR3 spans 15 residues. Germline lookup yields CDR1 SGHRS and CDR2 YFSETQ. In DNA form, the CDR3 reads TGCGCCAGCAGCTTAAGGGGAGGCGGGGATCAGCCCCAGCATTTT. Its translation is CASSLRGGGDQPQHF.

The chain employs TRBV29-1 and TRBJ2-7; possibly TRBD1 for D (6 bases). Germline lookup yields CDR1 SQVTM and CDR2 ANQGSEA. Trimming shortened V by 6 bases and J by 1 base, and 13 bases separated the two germline ends. The CDR3 covers 13 residues. CDR3 region: CSVSGDKSYEQYF. In nucleotides, the CDR3 is TGCAGCGTGAGTGGGGACAAGTCCTACGAGCAGTACTTC.

The chain has TRBV6-1 and TRBJ1-1; D is unclear. V lost 2 bases and J 0 bases, leaving 13 bases between the germline ends. The CDR3 runs 16 residues. Germline values: CDR1 MNHNS, CDR2 SASEGT. In DNA, the CDR3 is TGTGCCAGCAGTGAATTTAGGAATACAGTGAACACTGAAGCTTTCTTT. Protein product: CASSEFRNTVNTEAFF.

V usage is TRBV5-1 and J usage is TRBJ2-1, with 10 bases aligning to TRBD2. Per the germline V gene, CDR1 is SGHRS and CDR2 is YFSETQ. The J segment lost 7 bases and the V segment lost 4 bases, leaving 20 bases of the junction unmatched. This CDR3 contains 19 residues. CDR3 sequence (DNA): TGCGCCAGCAGCCCCATATCGGCTAGCGGGAGCAGATCGTGTAATGAGCAGTTCTTC. Protein product: CASSPISASGSRSCNEQFF.

This rearrangement joins TRBV27 to TRBJ2-7, with unresolved D. The CDR3 has 12 amino acids. V was trimmed by 4 bases and J by 3 bases, leaving 7 bases between them. Per germline, CDR1 MNHEY and CDR2 SMNVEV (reference sequence). The CDR3 DNA reads as TGTGCCAGCAGTTCTAGGTACTACGAGCAGTACTTC. Its protein product is CASSSRYYEQYF.

This rearrangement joins TRBV7-9 to TRBJ2-1; maybe TRBD2 (5 bases). With 4 bases removed from V and 0 bases from J, the gap between germline ends came to 16 bases. This CDR3 region has 17 residues. Per the germline V gene, CDR1 is SEHNR and CDR2 is FQNEAQ (reference sequence). In DNA, the CDR3 is TGTGCCAGCAGCTGGGCCCTGAGGAGGAGCTCCTACAATGAGCAGTTCTTC. Its translation: CASSWALRRSSYNEQFF.

J is TRBJ2-3 and V is TRBV28; 7 nucleotides agree with TRBD1. The germline V gene has CDR1 MDHEN and CDR2 SYDVKM. Germline trimming cut 5 bases from V and 0 bases from J; bases unmatched to any gene: 17. This CDR3 region has 19 residues. CDR3 sequence (DNA): TGTGCCAGCAGTCGCCTTAGTCCGAGACAGGGATCTAGCACAGATACGCAGTATTTT. Amino acid sequence: CASSRLSPRQGSSTDTQYF.

As to this clone: The same CDR3 is also encoded by other DNA sequences in this sample. The rearrangement joins TRBV27 to TRBJ2-7, with D maybe TRBD1 (7 bases). CDR1 MNHEY and CDR2 SMNVEV come from the germline V gene (reference sequence). CDR3 length equals 12 residues. V was trimmed by 5 bases and J by 3 bases, leaving 8 bases between them. The CDR3 bases are TGTGCCAGCAGTCAGGGGGGCTACGAGCAGTACTTC. Translating gives CASSQGGYEQYF.